A single sample is the source of the 15 T cell receptor beta chains below, sequenced in a study of blood T cell repertoires in COVID-19 (dated by TCRdb to about 2020). The library was generated by the immunoSEQ multiplex PCR assay. The immuneACCESS repertoire file appears here via TCRdb, limited to in-frame rearrangements. These files lack a portion of the clones; in checked studies, under half of the deficit traces to unresolved V genes, and the cause of the others is not known. Counted in this sample were 130,000 or so clones; around 89% of them appeared once. Together, the top ten hold roughly 2.5% of the sample. Sequencing was performed on peripheral blood. Every receptor here comes from a human donor with COVID-19, enrolled during active disease. The donor label of this sample is uncertain.

The rearrangement joins TRBV3-1 (or the pseudogene TRBV3-2) to TRBJ2-7; 7 nucleotides line up with TRBD1. Germline loops: CDR1 LGHDT, CDR2 YNNKEL (reference sequence). The CDR3 extends over 13 amino acids. V was pared by 4 bases and J by 0 bases, with 0 bases of the junction left unmatched. DNA of the CDR3: TGTGCCAGCAGCCGACAGGGCTCCTACGAGCAGTACTTC. Residues: CASSRQGSYEQYF.

The chain is built from TRBV9 and TRBJ1-4; possibly TRBD1 for D (6 bases). CDR1 is SGDLS and CDR2 is YYNGEE in the germline V gene. Trimming left V 4 bases short and J 7 bases short, with 11 bases between. This CDR3 has 13 amino acids. The CDR3 protein is CASSPGTLEKLFF. As DNA, the CDR3 is TGTGCCAGCAGCCCCGGGACACTTGAAAAACTGTTTTTT.

This clone has only a few counts. The V call is TRBV2, the J call TRBJ1-2; TRBD1 matches at 8 bases. The junction had 6 bases not matched to a gene; V was cut back by 5 bases and J by 7 bases. The length of the CDR3 is 13 residues. Germline values: CDR1 SNHLY, CDR2 FYNNEI. DNA of the CDR3: TGTGCCAGCAGTCCCACAGGGGGATCTGGCTACACCTTC. Amino acids: CASSPTGGSGYTF.

This clone was picked up one time. V gene TRBV23-1 combines with J gene TRBJ2-7; tentative D call: TRBD1 (6 bases). TRBV23-1 is placed among ORFs of uncertain function. The CDR3 runs 15 residues. V was pared by 7 bases and J by 4 bases, with 20 bases between. The CDR3 spells CASTPGRGKVYEQYF. DNA for the CDR3: TGCGCCAGCACCCCAGGCAGGGGAAAGGTGTACGAGCAGTACTTC.

V is TRBV5-4 and J is TRBJ2-5; TRBD2 matches at 11 bases. Germline-derived CDR1 and CDR2 are SGHNT and YYREEE (reference sequence). V shed 6 bases, J shed 2 bases, and the junction held 9 bases outside the gene matches. The CDR3 sequence is 16 residues long. The CDR3 nucleotides are TGTGCCAGCACCCTCGGGACTAGCGGAAATCAAGAGACCCAGTACTTC. Protein: CASTLGTSGNQETQYF.

The chain links TRBV5-3 to TRBJ1-1; no definite D call. TRBV5-3 belongs to the ORF category, with a function that is uncertain. The CDR3 extends over 10 amino acids. With 7 bases removed from V and 1 base from J, the gap between germline ends came to 2 bases. The CDR3 spells CARQNTEAFF. The DNA for the CDR3 is TGTGCCAGACAGAACACTGAAGCTTTCTTT.

V usage is TRBV5-4 and J usage is TRBJ2-2; maybe TRBD2 (7 bases). The germline V and J ends were trimmed by 0 bases and 4 bases, with 13 bases remaining between them. The CDR3 runs to 16 residues. In germline, CDR1 is SGHNT, CDR2 YYREEE (reference sequence). This CDR3 reads CASSLDGGPSTGELFF. DNA for the CDR3: TGTGCCAGCAGCTTGGACGGGGGGCCGTCCACCGGGGAGCTGTTTTTT.

The chain has TRBV18 and TRBJ2-7, with 11 bases matching TRBD1. The trim removed 6 bases at V and 6 bases at J, leaving 7 bases unmatched. The length of the CDR3 is 14 residues. CDR1 and CDR2 (germline): KGHSH, LQKENI. CDR3 protein: CASSPGQGEGEQYF. CDR3 nucleotides: TGTGCCAGCTCCCCGGGACAGGGGGAAGGCGAGCAGTACTTC.

The rearrangement uses TRBV3-1 (or the pseudogene TRBV3-2) and TRBJ2-1; 7 bases match TRBD2. After removal of 2 bases from V and 5 bases from J, the junction contained 6 bases not matched to a gene. The length of the CDR3 is 15 residues. Germline lookup yields CDR1 LGHDT and CDR2 YNNKEL (reference sequence). The CDR3 nucleotides read TGTGCCAGCAGCCAATACGGGCTAGCGGACAATGAGCAGTTCTTC. Protein sequence: CASSQYGLADNEQFF.

This chain connects TRBV10-3 to TRBJ2-3; the match to TRBD2 covers 7 bases. V lost 7 bases and J lost 1; bases outside the gene matches: 8. This CDR3 is 15 amino acids long. CDR1 and CDR2 from the germline V gene are ENHRY and SYGVKD. The CDR3 reads CAIKPTREGTDTQYF. Here the CDR3 DNA reads TGTGCCATCAAACCGACTCGGGAGGGCACAGATACGCAGTATTTT.

The rearrangement uses TRBV6-5 and TRBJ2-3; 7 bases are shared with TRBD2. The germline V gene has CDR1 MNHEY and CDR2 SVGAGI. This CDR3 contains 15 residues. The V segment lost 11 bases and the J segment 5 bases; nucleotides outside the gene matches: 16. The CDR3 loop is CAVQRREGGKDTQYF. The CDR3, as DNA: TGTGCCGTGCAGCGTAGGGAGGGAGGAAAAGATACGCAGTATTTT.

The V and J genes are TRBV7-9 and TRBJ2-1; 9 positions agree with TRBD2. In germline, CDR1 is SEHNR, CDR2 FQNEAQ (reference sequence). This CDR3 comprises 17 residues. The V and J ends lost 1 base and 4 bases, in that order; junction bases with no gene match: 8. The CDR3 DNA is TGTGCCAGCAGCTTAGGTTGGCGGGAGGGCCTATACAATGAGCAGTTCTTC. Translating it yields CASSLGWREGLYNEQFF.

The chain couples TRBV28 to TRBJ2-3; maybe TRBD2 (6 bases). The CDR3 extends over 15 amino acids. V lost 6 bases and J 0 bases, leaving 13 bases between the germline ends. Germline V gives CDR1 MDHEN, CDR2 SYDVKM. As DNA, the CDR3 is TGTGCCAGCAGAATTTCCGGAGGGAGCACAGATACGCAGTATTTT. This encodes CASRISGGSTDTQYF.

This sequence joins TRBV5-1 and TRBJ2-7; 11 bases map to TRBD1. V lost 4 bases, J lost 7 bases, and 10 bases stayed unmatched. Per the germline V gene, CDR1 is SGHRS and CDR2 is YFSETQ. The CDR3 is 15 residues long. The DNA of the CDR3 is TGCGCCAGCAGCGGTCGGACAGGGGGCGAAGAGGAGCAGTACTTC. Translated: CASSGRTGGEEEQYF.

The chain recombines TRBV27 with TRBJ2-7, with 9 positions matching TRBD1. Germline values: CDR1 MNHEY, CDR2 SMNVEV (reference sequence). V shed 7 bases, J shed 4 bases, and the junction held 14 bases outside the gene matches. The CDR3 is 16 amino acids. The CDR3 DNA reads TGTGCCAGCACCATTGCGGGAGACAGGGGGATTTACGAGCAGTACTTC. Its protein is CASTIAGDRGIYEQYF.